This T cell receptor (beta chain) is drawn from a study of blood T cell repertoires in COVID-19. The wider study: Acute-phase and convalescent COVID-19 samples originated in the United States, Italy and Spain.

Unmatched junction bases numbered 5, after V lost 0 bases and J lost 2 bases. CDR1 is SGDLS and CDR2 is YYNGEE in the germline V gene. The CDR3 contains 15 residues. How the authors handled the data: For nucleated cells, counts were estimated from reference gene primer amplification. Measured with immunoSEQ multiplex PCR; TCRdb has only the in-frame clones, and not every one. V, J and clone size are those of that table, while D and trimming were read from the DNA. This table has 25,000 to 30,000 clones, 84% appearing once. The origin of this receptor is a man aged 70 or older with active COVID-19. Material for sequencing was peripheral blood. This sequence joins TRBV9 and TRBJ2-7, with 7 nucleotides matching TRBD1. CDR3 residues: CASSVEPDRTYEQYF. For the CDR3, the DNA is TGTGCCAGCAGCGTAGAACCGGACAGGACCTACGAGCAGTACTTC.